These 6 T cell receptor beta chains were all obtained from the same sample, sequenced in a study of beta chain features in type 1 diabetes. No antigen has been identified for these receptors. Study results and limitations: TCRB CDR3s were moderately but significantly shorter in Type 1 diabetes patients in all four CD4+ subsets.

Expressed TCRB transcripts were sequenced because the isolated RNA had all been reverse transcribed beforehand. TCRdb's copy holds only in-frame clones and misses some; the assay was immunoSEQ multiplex PCR. Among a few hundred thousand clones listed, around 15% were seen once. Material for sequencing was naive CD4+ T cells from blood. The origin of the receptors is a man in his thirties or forties with type 1 diabetes.

This clone came up a few times. The J gene is TRBJ1-1, the V gene TRBV30, with a tentative D call TRBD1 (6 bases). The V end lost 4 bases, the J end lost 6 bases, and 12 bases lay between the germline ends. The germline V gene encodes CDR1 GTSNPN and CDR2 SVGIG (reference sequence). CDR3 length: 12 amino acids. CDR3 loop: CAWNGGESEAFF. The CDR3 DNA reads TGTGCCTGGAATGGGGGCGAGTCTGAAGCTTTCTTT.

This clone was observed a few times. The V call is TRBV4-2, the J call TRBJ2-1, with D perhaps TRBD2 (5 bases). V was shortened by 1 base and J by 8 bases, with 18 bases between the two germline ends. The CDR3 loop spans 16 amino acids. CDR1 and CDR2 (germline): LGHNA, YNFKEQ. In DNA form, the CDR3 reads TGTGCCAGCAGCCAAGTTTCGGGAAGAGTCACACATGAGCAGTTCTTC. Amino acid sequence: CASSQVSGRVTHEQFF.

This clone was observed a handful of times. The chain combines TRBV7-3 with TRBJ1-1; D is unclear. CDR3 size: 12 residues. Germline assignment: CDR1 SGHTA and CDR2 FQGTGA. Trimming took off 5 bases at V and 1 base at J, with 5 bases between the two ends. CDR3 sequence reads: CASSNRNTEAFF. CDR3 DNA sequence: TGTGCCAGCAGCAACAGGAACACTGAAGCTTTCTTT.

The chain couples TRBV5-4 to TRBJ2-2, with no clear D. The CDR3 is 13 residues long. Germline lookup yields CDR1 SGHNT and CDR2 YYREEE (reference sequence). V was trimmed by 4 bases and J by 6 bases, leaving 10 bases between them. CDR3 in DNA: TGTGCCAGCAGCAGCTCGGAGCCCGGGGAGCTGTTTTTT. It translates to CASSSSEPGELFF.

In this sample, this clone turned up a few times. V usage is TRBV5-1 and J usage is TRBJ1-5; the D gene is possibly TRBD1 (6 bases). The V gene's germline CDR1 is SGHRS and CDR2 YFSETQ. The CDR3 sequence is 13 residues long. V dropped 3 bases and J dropped 5 bases, with 9 bases sitting between them. CDR3 protein: CASSWGLDQPQHF. The DNA for the CDR3 is TGCGCCAGCAGCTGGGGGCTTGATCAGCCCCAGCATTTT.

This clone was seen a handful of times. This chain joins TRBV10-3 and TRBJ1-1, with D possibly matching TRBD1 (6 bases). The CDR3 is 13 residues long. Trimming took 7 bases from V and 2 from J, leaving 11 bases between them. Germline V CDR1 and CDR2: ENHRY, SYGVKD. The CDR3 here is CAINQQGNTEAFF. For the CDR3, the DNA is TGTGCCATCAACCAACAGGGAAACACTGAAGCTTTCTTT.